Listed here are 32 T cell receptor beta chains from one sample, sequenced in a study of shared clonotypes between healthy human individuals. The assay was immunoSEQ multiplex PCR, and TCRdb's table has in-frame clones only and misses some. The table shows about 480,000 clones, with less than 85% occurring only once. The specimen was PBMCs. Source of these receptors: a woman between 40 and 55 years old in good health. Some clones in this sample may be carry-over from other donors' samples.

V and J are TRBV27 and TRBJ2-3, with 7 bases aligning to TRBD1. The CDR3 has 15 residues. V gave up 3 bases and J gave up 2 bases; unmatched junction bases: 5. The germline gives CDR1 MNHEY, CDR2 SMNVEV (reference sequence). The CDR3 here is CASSFWDRFTDTQYF. CDR3 sequence (DNA): TGTGCCAGCAGTTTTTGGGACAGATTCACAGATACGCAGTATTTT.

This chain links TRBV18 with TRBJ1-1; no firm D call. From germline, CDR1 is KGHSH and CDR2 LQKENI. The CDR3 loop spans 15 amino acids. Trimming took 2 bases from V and 3 from J, leaving 13 bases between them. CDR3 DNA sequence: TGTGCCAGCTCACCAGTGAAGGCTGAAGACACTGAAGCTTTCTTT. It specifies CASSPVKAEDTEAFF.

The CDR3 here is CASSELAGPETQYF. The CDR3 nucleotides read TGTGCCAGCAGTGAACTAGCGGGGCCAGAGACCCAGTACTTC. V gene TRBV25-1 combines with J gene TRBJ2-5; 9 nucleotides align to TRBD2. Unmatched junction bases numbered 2, after V lost 2 bases and J lost 4 bases. CDR3 size: 14 residues. Germline V lookup: CDR1 MGHDK, CDR2 SYGVNS. Drawing the rest from reference TRBV25-1 and TRBJ2-5, the complete variable domain is EADIYQTPRYLVIGTGKKITLECSQTMGHDKMYWYQQDPGMELHLIHYSYGVNSTEKGDLSSESTVSRIRTEHFPLTLESARPSHTSQYLCASSELAGPETQYFGPGTRLLVL.

The chain carries TRBV10-1 and TRBJ1-5, with TRBD1 as a possible D gene (6 bases). Germline CDR1 reads WNHNN; CDR2 reads SYGVQD (reference sequence). The CDR3 sequence is 16 residues long. Trimming removed 10 bases at V and 0 bases at J, with 19 bases between. In DNA form, the CDR3 reads TGCGCCACCTATTTACAGGGCCGGCATAGCAATCAGCCCCAGCATTTT. It is translated as CATYLQGRHSNQPQHF.

Concerning this clone: Other DNA sequences of this sample code for an identical CDR3. The V and J genes are TRBV9 and TRBJ2-7; 7 bases fit TRBD2. Germline V lookup: CDR1 SGDLS, CDR2 YYNGEE. The ends lost 0 bases at V and 4 bases at J; junction bases unmatched: 7. The CDR3 length is 15 residues. This CDR3 is CASSVAGGSSYEQYF. The CDR3 bases are TGTGCCAGCAGCGTAGCCGGCGGGAGTTCATACGAGCAGTACTTC.

The chain has TRBV6-1 and TRBJ2-3, with D maybe TRBD2 (6 bases). There are 12 residues in the CDR3. V lost 5 bases and J 7 bases, leaving 10 bases between the germline ends. CDR1 and CDR2 (germline): MNHNS, SASEGT. The CDR3 DNA sequence: TGTGCCAGCAGTTCGGCGGGATATACGCAGTATTTT. Protein: CASSSAGYTQYF.

CDR3 nucleotides: TGTGCCAGCAGCGTAGTAGCGGGAGTCTACAATGAGCAGTTCTTC. As protein: CASSVVAGVYNEQFF. This chain links TRBV9 with TRBJ2-1; TRBD2 aligns across 9 bases. Germline-derived CDR1 and CDR2 are SGDLS and YYNGEE. Trimming cost V 0 bases and J 3 bases; bases outside gene matches: 1. The CDR3 has 15 residues.

J is TRBJ2-7 and V is TRBV23-1, with D maybe TRBD1 (6 bases). TRBV23-1 is classed as an ORF, of uncertain function. The CDR3 has 13 residues. V lost 7 bases to trimming and J lost 1 base, with 11 bases between them. The CDR3 is CASTADRSYEQYF. CDR3 DNA: TGCGCCAGCACCGCGGACAGATCCTACGAGCAGTACTTC.

This chain links TRBV7-2 with TRBJ2-5; D remains ambiguous. The CDR3 contains 12 residues. V was cut by 5 bases and J by 3 bases, with 7 bases left in between. Germline CDR1 and CDR2: SGHTA and FQGNSA. The CDR3 sequence is CASSLSEETQYF. The CDR3 DNA reads TGTGCCAGCAGCCTCTCGGAAGAGACCCAGTACTTC.

This clone was seen once. This chain connects TRBV7-9 to TRBJ2-1, with D possibly being TRBD1 (6 bases). The V end lost 5 bases, the J end lost 2 bases, and 10 bases lay between the germline ends. Germline-derived CDR1 and CDR2 are SEHNR and FQNEAQ (reference sequence). This CDR3 comprises 14 residues. Here the CDR3 reads CASSPRDTYNEQFF. CDR3 nucleotide sequence: TGTGCCAGCAGCCCCCGGGACACCTACAATGAGCAGTTCTTC.

This CDR3 reads CASSRSSGSYNEQFF. The CDR3 DNA is TGTGCCAGCAGCCGATCTAGCGGGTCCTACAATGAGCAGTTCTTC. This chain connects TRBV11-2 to TRBJ2-1; 8 bases map to TRBD2. The CDR3 length is 15 residues. V lost 5 bases, J lost 1 base, and 4 bases stayed unmatched. Germline V CDR1 and CDR2: SGHAT, FQNNGV.

CDR3 loop: CASRPGTVQETQYF. Written as DNA, the CDR3 is TGTGCCAGCAGACCCGGGACAGTCCAAGAGACCCAGTACTTC. The chain employs TRBV11-2 and TRBJ2-5, with 7 bases aligning to TRBD1. Germline CDR1 is SGHAT and CDR2 is FQNNGV. This CDR3 is built from 14 residues. The V segment lost 6 bases and the J segment 1 base; nucleotides outside the gene matches: 5. The variable domain in full, with the rest retrieved from reference TRBV11-2 and TRBJ2-5, is EAGVAQSPRYKIIEKRQSVAFWCNPISGHATLYWYQQILGQGPKLLIQFQNNGVVDDSQLPKDRFSAERLKGVDSTLKIQPAKLEDSAVYLCASRPGTVQETQYFGPGTRLLVL.

The J gene is TRBJ1-2, the V gene TRBV21-1. TRBV21-1 is described as a pseudogene. The CDR3 sequence is 16 residues long. CDR3 DNA sequence: TGTGCCAGCAGCCCCCAAGGACGGCTTACTAACTATGGCTACACCTTC. Its translation: CASSPQGRLTNYGYTF.

This chain links TRBV30 with TRBJ2-7; 7 nucleotides align to TRBD2. This CDR3 region has 13 residues. CDR1 GTSNPN and CDR2 SVGIG come from the germline V gene (reference sequence). J was trimmed by 3 bases and V by 2 bases; bases with no gene match: 4. The CDR3 is CAWSNGLDYEQYF. The DNA of the CDR3 is TGTGCCTGGAGTAACGGACTAGACTACGAGCAGTACTTC.

This clone was counted between two and nine times. The J gene is TRBJ2-1, the V gene TRBV9; 13 positions agree with TRBD2. J lost 5 bases, V lost 3 bases, and 5 bases had no gene match. CDR1 is SGDLS, CDR2 YYNGEE, per germline. This CDR3 spans 16 amino acids. The CDR3 loop reads CASSAHGLAGDNEQFF. In DNA, the CDR3 is TGTGCCAGCAGCGCCCACGGACTAGCGGGAGACAATGAGCAGTTCTTC.

The CDR3 DNA reads as TGTGCCAGCAGCCCTACCGGGACGGCGAACACTGAAGCTTTCTTT. The encoded protein is CASSPTGTANTEAFF. The genes are TRBV7-9 and TRBJ1-1; D might be TRBD1 (5 bases). The CDR3 extends over 15 amino acids. From germline, CDR1 is SEHNR and CDR2 FQNEAQ (reference sequence). Trimming removed 5 bases at V and 1 base at J, with 14 bases between. The complete variable domain, with remaining parts taken from reference TRBV7-9 and TRBJ1-1, reads DTGVSQNPRHKITKRGQNVTFRCDPISEHNRLYWYRQTLGQGPEFLTYFQNEAQLEKSRLLSDRFSAERPKGSFSTLEIQRTEQGDSAMYLCASSPTGTANTEAFFGQGTRLTVV.

The chain joins TRBV6-5 to TRBJ2-1; 13 bases are shared with TRBD2. The CDR3 loop spans 15 amino acids. Per the germline V gene, CDR1 is MNHEY and CDR2 is SVGAGI. V trimming: 7 bases; J trimming: 9 bases; junction bases outside the gene matches: 9. CDR3: CASTRPGLAGREQFF. DNA for the CDR3: TGTGCCAGCACACGACCGGGACTAGCGGGACGTGAGCAGTTCTTC.

Worth noting for this clone: This sample includes further DNA sequences coding for the same CDR3. This chain uses TRBV5-4 with TRBJ1-5; D unclear. The V end lost 2 bases, the J end lost 0 bases, and 9 bases lay between the germline ends. CDR1 and CDR2 (germline): SGHNT, YYREEE (reference sequence). CDR3 length: 15 amino acids. CDR3 in DNA: TGTGCCAGCAGCTTAGACCCAGATAGCAATCAGCCCCAGCATTTT. Residues: CASSLDPDSNQPQHF. Full variable domain (missing parts from reference TRBV5-4 and TRBJ1-5): ETGVTQSPTHLIKTRGQQVTLRCSSQSGHNTVSWYQQALGQGPQFIFQYYREEENGRGNFPPRFSGLQFPNYSSELNVNALELDDSALYLCASSLDPDSNQPQHFGDGTRLSIL.

This clone was counted many times. This rearrangement joins TRBV4-1 to TRBJ1-4, with 9 bases aligning to TRBD1. The J segment lost 7 bases and the V segment lost 6 bases, leaving 9 bases of the junction unmatched. This CDR3 comprises 15 residues. CDR1 and CDR2 from the germline V gene are MGHRA and YSYEKL. The CDR3: CASRGYRGPTEKLFF. In DNA, the CDR3 is TGCGCCAGCAGGGGTTACAGGGGGCCGACTGAAAAACTGTTTTTT.

This CDR3 is CATTGQGAWETQYF. In DNA form, the CDR3 reads TGTGCCACGACCGGACAGGGGGCATGGGAGACCCAGTACTTC. The chain carries TRBV9 and TRBJ2-5; 11 positions match TRBD1. The V gene end was trimmed by 9 bases and the J gene end by 5 bases; junction bases not matched to a gene: 9. This CDR3 has 14 residues. The V gene's germline CDR1 is SGDLS and CDR2 YYNGEE. The variable domain in full, completed from reference TRBV9 and TRBJ2-5, reads DSGVTQTPKHLITATGQRVTLRCSPRSGDLSVYWYQQSLDQGLQFLIQYYNGEERAKGNILERFSAQQFPDLHSELNLSSLELGDSALYFCATTGQGAWETQYFGPGTRLLVL.

The rearrangement uses TRBV5-8 and TRBJ2-7, with TRBD2 matching over 12 bases. V dropped 1 base and J dropped 3; count of bases not matched to a gene: 8. Per germline, CDR1 SGHTS and CDR2 YDEGEE. The CDR3 totals 17 residues. As DNA, the CDR3 is TGTGCCAGCAGCTTGCTTCGCGGGACTAGCGGGCGCTACGAGCAGTACTTC. Protein: CASSLLRGTSGRYEQYF.

Concerning this clone itself: The likely explanation is a read error, given a far larger clone one base away. V gene TRBV9 combines with J gene TRBJ1-4, with D possibly TRBD1 on 5 matching bases. The germline V and J ends were trimmed by 3 bases and 7 bases, with 13 bases remaining between them. Germline V CDR1 and CDR2: SGDLS, YYNGEE. The length of the CDR3 is 14 residues. The CDR3 protein is CASSAGGASEKLFF. CDR3 coding DNA: TGTGCCAGCAGCGCGGGGGGAGCTAGTGAAAAACTGTTTTTT.

This sequence joins TRBV6-1 and TRBJ2-5; 11 bases align to TRBD2. Germline-derived CDR1 and CDR2 are MNHNS and SASEGT. J gave up 4 bases and V 1 base, and 2 bases lay outside the gene matches. There are 15 residues in the CDR3. The CDR3 loop reads CASSEVAGGRETQYF. CDR3 DNA: TGTGCCAGCAGTGAAGTAGCGGGAGGGAGAGAGACCCAGTACTTC.

V gene TRBV28 combines with J gene TRBJ1-4; 8 nucleotides line up with TRBD1. In germline, CDR1 is MDHEN, CDR2 SYDVKM. The CDR3 consists of 14 residues. V lost 5 bases, J lost 5 bases, and 4 bases stayed unmatched. CDR3 coding DNA: TGTGCCAGCAGTGACGGGACAGGCAATGAAAAACTGTTTTTT. This codes for CASSDGTGNEKLFF.

This clone turned up a few times. The chain combines TRBV27 with TRBJ2-7; D may be TRBD1 or TRBD2 (5 bases each). The CDR3 runs to 13 residues. In germline, CDR1 is MNHEY, CDR2 SMNVEV (reference sequence). V was cut by 1 base and J by 7 bases, with 11 bases left in between. Here the CDR3 DNA reads TGTGCCAGCAGTTTATTTGAGGGACGGGAGCAGTACTTC. Amino acid sequence: CASSLFEGREQYF.

This rearrangement joins TRBV18 to TRBJ1-5; D may be TRBD1 (5 bases). Germline CDR1 and CDR2: KGHSH and LQKENI. CDR3 size: 14 residues. V lost 2 bases and J 7 bases, leaving 12 bases between the germline ends. CDR3 nucleotide sequence: TGTGCCAGCTCACCAGGGGACGCGGGACAGCCCCAGCATTTT. This gives the protein CASSPGDAGQPQHF.

This chain connects TRBV19 to TRBJ2-3, with D possibly being TRBD2 (6 bases). Germline lookup yields CDR1 LNHDA and CDR2 SQIVND (reference sequence). Trimming left V 5 bases short and J 7 bases short, with 22 bases between. The CDR3 runs 16 residues. The CDR3 nucleotides are TGTGCCAGTAGTCCGCGGGACTTTTTCGACACGAATACGCAGTATTTT. This gives the protein CASSPRDFFDTNTQYF.

This clone appeared once. The chain couples TRBV4-2 to TRBJ2-1; a weak D match, TRBD2 (7 bases). The CDR3 sequence is 24 residues long. Germline-derived CDR1 and CDR2 are LGHNA and YNFKEQ. V was clipped by 1 base and J by 8 bases, with 42 bases between them. Here the CDR3 reads CASSQVRGTNGQPLTSGSRYEQFF. In nucleotides, the CDR3 is TGTGCCAGCAGCCAAGTAAGGGGGACTAATGGCCAACCTCTCACCTCCGGGAGTAGGTATGAGCAGTTCTTC.

The chain combines TRBV6-5 with TRBJ1-2; TRBD1 is a possible D gene (5 bases). The CDR3 has 15 residues. V lost 0 bases to trimming and J lost 3 bases, with 11 bases between them. Germline values: CDR1 MNHEY, CDR2 SVGAGI. The CDR3 sequence is CASSYSRGTDYGYTF. The CDR3 bases are TGTGCCAGCAGTTACTCGAGGGGCACCGACTATGGCTACACCTTC.

The chain combines TRBV9 with TRBJ2-7; D uncertain. V was pared by 2 bases and J by 1 base, with 7 bases between. Per the germline V gene, CDR1 is SGDLS and CDR2 is YYNGEE. CDR3 size: 13 residues. CDR3 nucleotides: TGTGCCAGCAGCGTCGATGATTCCTACGAGCAGTACTTC. It specifies CASSVDDSYEQYF.

There are a few counts of this clone. V and J are TRBV19 and TRBJ2-1, with 8 bases lining up with TRBD2. This CDR3 is 16 amino acids long. CDR1 and CDR2 (germline): LNHDA, SQIVND (reference sequence). The V and J ends lost 6 bases and 3 bases, in that order; junction bases with no gene match: 10. The CDR3 loop is CASSVPGTRIYNEQFF. The CDR3 DNA sequence: TGTGCCAGTAGCGTTCCGGGGACTAGAATCTACAATGAGCAGTTCTTC.

The V call is TRBV28, the J call TRBJ2-7, with D unclear. The germline CDR1 and CDR2 sequences are MDHEN and SYDVKM. CDR3 length: 14 amino acids. Deletions cut 6 bases from V and 2 bases from J, with 14 bases between. The CDR3 sequence is CASSPTDRPYEQYF. Here the CDR3 DNA reads TGTGCCAGCAGCCCGACCGACCGGCCCTACGAGCAGTACTTC. The full variable domain, its missing parts supplied by reference TRBV28 and TRBJ2-7, is DVKVTQSSRYLVKRTGEKVFLECVQDMDHENMFWYRQDPGLGLRLIYFSYDVKMKEKGDIPEGYSVSREKKERFSLILESASTNQTSMYLCASSPTDRPYEQYFGPGTRLTVT.